A selection of T cell receptor beta chains follows, all from one sample in a study of radiation and T cells in renal cell carcinoma. Profiled with immunoSEQ multiplex PCR; TCRdb holds only in-frame clones, not every one. This sample has around 74,000 clones; around four fifths occur once, and the top ten carry about 2.5%. The sequencing here drew on blood, taken from a patient whose treatment included radiotherapy and nephrectomy. These receptors were collected from a woman aged 55-69 years with renal cell carcinoma. CDR3s include the opening cysteine and the closing phenylalanine or tryptophan. The order of the fields is clone size, D gene, J gene, CDR3 length, V gene, CDR3 DNA, CDR3 protein. A D gene is named only where the DNA matches it firmly. Size tells how often a clone was seen (once, few, many) or the class of an expanded clone, and some rows leave it out.

abundance: once; d_gene: NA; j_gene: TRBJ2-6; len: 19; v_gene: TRBV7-9; CDR3nt: TGTGCCAGCAGCTTAGGTTCGGGCCGGGTCGGGAAGGGGGCCAACGTCCTGACTTTC; CDR3aa: CASSLGSGRVGKGANVLTF
abundance: NA; d_gene: NA; j_gene: TRBJ2-7; len: 12; v_gene: TRBV29-1; CDR3nt: TGCAGCGTGCGGGACAGCCCCTACGAGCAGTACTTC; CDR3aa: CSVRDSPYEQYF
abundance: NA; d_gene: NA; j_gene: TRBJ2-1; len: 15; v_gene: TRBV6-5; CDR3nt: TGTGCCAGCAGGGAATGGAGGTCGGGGATGAATGAGCAGTTCTTC; CDR3aa: CASREWRSGMNEQFF
abundance: few; d_gene: NA; j_gene: TRBJ1-5; len: 13; v_gene: TRBV27; CDR3nt: TGTGCCAGCAGTTTATCAGGGAATCAGCCCCAGCATTTT; CDR3aa: CASSLSGNQPQHF
abundance: NA; d_gene: TRBD2; j_gene: TRBJ2-1; len: 15; v_gene: TRBV27; CDR3nt: TGTGCCAGCAGTTTCACTAGCGGGATGTACAATGAGCAGTTCTTC; CDR3aa: CASSFTSGMYNEQFF
abundance: NA; d_gene: NA; j_gene: TRBJ1-1; len: 14; v_gene: TRBV5-1; CDR3nt: TGCGCCAGCAGGCTAAGGGGGTCCAGCACTGAAGCTTTCTTT; CDR3aa: CASRLRGSSTEAFF
abundance: NA; d_gene: TRBD1; j_gene: TRBJ1-6; len: 14; v_gene: TRBV5-6; CDR3nt: TGTGCCAGCAGCGGGGACAGGGGGCGTTCACCCCTCCACTTT; CDR3aa: CASSGDRGRSPLHF
abundance: NA; d_gene: NA; j_gene: TRBJ2-6; len: 18; v_gene: TRBV7-2; CDR3nt: TGTGCCAGCAGCTTAGCACCAGGGGTGAGCTCTGGGGCCAACGTCCTGACTTTC; CDR3aa: CASSLAPGVSSGANVLTF
abundance: NA; d_gene: NA; j_gene: TRBJ1-1; len: 18; v_gene: TRBV4-1; CDR3nt: TGCGCCAGCAGCCAAGATACCGTGTATGCGGGGGAGGACACTGAAGCTTTCTTT; CDR3aa: CASSQDTVYAGEDTEAFF
abundance: few; d_gene: TRBD1; j_gene: TRBJ2-5; len: 17; v_gene: TRBV11-2; CDR3nt: TGTGCCAGCAGCTCATATTACCTCGGACAGGACCCGGAGACCCAGTACTTC; CDR3aa: CASSSYYLGQDPETQYF
abundance: few; d_gene: NA; j_gene: TRBJ2-2; len: 13; v_gene: TRBV6-6; CDR3nt: TGTGCCAGCAGCCGGGACATAAACGGGGAGCTGTTTTTT; CDR3aa: CASSRDINGELFF
abundance: NA; d_gene: NA; j_gene: TRBJ1-1; len: 14; v_gene: TRBV28; CDR3nt: TGTGCCAGCAGTTTCTGGACCGCCGGTACTGAAGCTTTCTTT; CDR3aa: CASSFWTAGTEAFF
abundance: few; d_gene: TRBD1; j_gene: TRBJ1-5; len: 14; v_gene: TRBV6-1; CDR3nt: TGTGCCAGCGGCCTCGGGACAGGGGATCAGCCCCAGCATTTT; CDR3aa: CASGLGTGDQPQHF
abundance: NA; d_gene: TRBD1; j_gene: TRBJ2-7; len: 18; v_gene: TRBV15; CDR3nt: TGTGCCACCAGCTCCCGGGACAGGCCCTTTTTGCGGGACTTAGAGCAGTACTTC; CDR3aa: CATSSRDRPFLRDLEQYF
abundance: NA; d_gene: NA; j_gene: TRBJ1-2; len: 14; v_gene: TRBV7-9; CDR3nt: TGTGCCAGCAGCTTTAGTAGTGGGAGCCCGACCCCAGGCTTC; CDR3aa: CASSFSSGSPTPGF